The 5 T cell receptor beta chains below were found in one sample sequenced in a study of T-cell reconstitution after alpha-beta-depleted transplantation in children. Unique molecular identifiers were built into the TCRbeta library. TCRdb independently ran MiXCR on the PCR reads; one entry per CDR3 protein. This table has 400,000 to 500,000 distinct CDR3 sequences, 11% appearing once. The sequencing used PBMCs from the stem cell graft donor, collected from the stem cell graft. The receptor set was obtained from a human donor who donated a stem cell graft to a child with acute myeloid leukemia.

The CDR3 sequence: CACDRGRADTQYF. DNA for the CDR3: TGTGCCTGCGACAGGGGGCGGGCAGATACGCAGTATTTT. The rearrangement links TRBV30 to TRBJ2-3; 10 bases fit TRBD1. Germline assignment: CDR1 GTSNPN and CDR2 SVGIG (reference sequence). Trimming at V came to 6 bases and at J to 4 bases, leaving 4 bases not matched to a gene. CDR3 length equals 13 residues.

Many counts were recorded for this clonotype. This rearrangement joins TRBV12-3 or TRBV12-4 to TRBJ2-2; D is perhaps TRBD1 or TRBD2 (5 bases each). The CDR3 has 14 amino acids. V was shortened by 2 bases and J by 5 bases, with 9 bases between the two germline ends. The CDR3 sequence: CASSLSGLTGELFF. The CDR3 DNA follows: TGTGCCAGCAGTTTATCGGGGCTTACCGGGGAGCTGTTTTTT.

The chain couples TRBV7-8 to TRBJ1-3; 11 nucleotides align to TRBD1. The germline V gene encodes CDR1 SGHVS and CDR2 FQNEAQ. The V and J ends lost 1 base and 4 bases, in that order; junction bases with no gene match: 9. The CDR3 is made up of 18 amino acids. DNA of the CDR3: TGTGCCAGCAGCTTAGTAGGGACAGGGGGAAATCGGGGAAACACCATATATTTT. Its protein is CASSLVGTGGNRGNTIYF.

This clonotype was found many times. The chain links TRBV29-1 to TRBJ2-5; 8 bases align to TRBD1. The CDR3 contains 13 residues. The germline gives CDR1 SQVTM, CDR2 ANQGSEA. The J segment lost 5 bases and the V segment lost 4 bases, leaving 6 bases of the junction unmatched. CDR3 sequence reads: CSVARGRGETQYF. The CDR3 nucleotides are TGCAGCGTTGCCAGGGGGCGCGGCGAGACCCAGTACTTC.

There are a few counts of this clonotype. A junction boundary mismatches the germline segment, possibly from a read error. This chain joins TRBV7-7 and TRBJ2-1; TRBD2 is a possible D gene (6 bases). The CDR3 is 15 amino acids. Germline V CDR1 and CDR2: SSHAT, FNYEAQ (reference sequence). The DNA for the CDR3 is TGTGCTAGCAGCTCGCGGGACCACCCCTACAATGAGCAGTTCTTC. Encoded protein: CASSSRDHPYNEQFF.